At least ten counts were recorded for the clone carrying this TCR beta chain. Antigen: not known. The DNA ends 3 residues before the CDR3 does, and the rest of the CDR3 is filled in from the germline J gene. The data were produced by immunoSEQ multiplex PCR, yet TCRdb's version contains in-frame clones alone and is incomplete. There are around 55,000 clones in the sample, none observed a single time. The data derive from a study of T cell clonality in common variable immunodeficiency. Study-level points and caveats: Fewer TCRbeta clones were shared among CVID subjects than controls. Links between repertoire features and CVID complications were heterogeneity-limited. What drives increased CVID clonality needs T cell subpopulation sequencing.

CDR1 and CDR2 from the germline V gene are MNHEY and SVGEGT. The V gene end was trimmed by 2 bases and the J gene end by 7 bases; junction bases not matched to a gene: 8. The length of the CDR3 is 15 residues. The sequencing input was peripheral blood mononuclear cells. The genes are TRBV6-2 or TRBV6-3 and TRBJ2-1; 7 nucleotides match TRBD1. This TCR was recovered from a person aged 18-70 years in good health. This chain's CDR3 is CASSYPRGIGNEQFF. The covered CDR3 bases are TGTGCCAGCAGTTACCCCAGGGGGATAGGTAATGAG.